What follows are 30 T cell receptor beta chains derived from one specimen sequenced in a study of identical twins. TCRdb reanalysed the 5' RACE reads using MiXCR and keeps one entry per CDR3 protein. The top ten clones hold more than 10% of a sample with 420,000 or so distinct CDR3 sequences, approximately 17% of them seen once. Sequencing was performed on naive T cells sorted from blood. All receptors derive from a man aged 50 to 60 in good health.

The rearrangement uses TRBV10-3 and TRBJ2-7; 8 bases map to TRBD2. Trimming cost V 2 bases and J 0 bases; bases outside gene matches: 12. Germline V gene sequence: CDR1 ENHRY, CDR2 SYGVKD. The length of the CDR3 is 18 residues. Here the CDR3 DNA reads TGTGCCATCAGTGAGCCGGCTAGCGGGCGTTCTGGCTCCTACGAGCAGTACTTC. This gives the protein CAISEPASGRSGSYEQYF.

V and J are TRBV27 and TRBJ2-7; tentatively, D is TRBD2 (6 bases). This CDR3 is built from 12 residues. Germline V gene lookup returns CDR1 MNHEY and CDR2 SMNVEV (reference sequence). The V and J ends lost 8 bases and 11 bases respectively, with 19 bases between them. The CDR3 loop reads CASGLDWGEKYF. CDR3 DNA sequence: TGTGCCAGCGGCCTAGATTGGGGGGAAAAGTACTTC.

J is TRBJ2-1 and V is TRBV27, with D possibly TRBD2 on 6 matching bases. The CDR3 has 15 amino acids. V lost 5 bases and J lost 7, with 18 bases in between. CDR1 MNHEY and CDR2 SMNVEV come from the germline V gene (reference sequence). CDR3 region: CASSRREWVGNEQFF. CDR3 DNA: TGTGCCAGCAGTCGGCGGGAATGGGTGGGAAATGAGCAGTTCTTC.

This clonotype was counted a few times. J is TRBJ2-4 and V is TRBV7-9, with TRBD1 matching over 7 bases. Germline CDR1 and CDR2: SEHNR and FQNEAQ (reference sequence). The CDR3 contains 15 residues. The V gene end was trimmed by 4 bases and the J gene end by 2 bases; junction bases not matched to a gene: 5. CDR3 protein: CASSSSTGTKNIQYF. The DNA of the CDR3 is TGTGCCAGCAGCTCGTCGACAGGGACCAAAAACATTCAGTACTTC.

This clonotype was found a few times. This chain connects TRBV4-3 to TRBJ1-1; 9 nucleotides agree with TRBD1. Germline V gene data show CDR1 as LGHNA and CDR2 as YSLEER. Trimming removed 0 bases from V and 5 bases from J; junction bases left unmatched: 7. The CDR3 sequence is 16 residues long. The CDR3 protein is CASSQEKTGGATEAFF. The CDR3 DNA reads as TGCGCCAGCAGCCAAGAAAAAACAGGGGGCGCGACTGAAGCTTTCTTT.

The V gene is TRBV4-1, the J gene TRBJ2-7; D is uncertain. Germline V gene sequence: CDR1 MGHRA, CDR2 YSYEKL. V gave up 1 base and J gave up 0 bases, with 13 bases separating them. This CDR3 comprises 16 residues. Here the CDR3 DNA reads TGCGCCAGCAGCCAAGTCCCTACTGGGCGCTCCTACGAGCAGTACTTC. It yields the protein CASSQVPTGRSYEQYF.

This clonotype was observed at least ten times. The V call is TRBV7-2, the J call TRBJ2-7; D gene uncertain. Germline CDR1 SGHTA, CDR2 FQGNSA. This CDR3 spans 15 amino acids. Trimming removed 1 base from V and 2 bases from J, with 12 bases in between. Here the CDR3 DNA reads TGTGCCAGCAGCTTAGAGGCCGGGCCCGCCTACGAGCAGTACTTC. Translated: CASSLEAGPAYEQYF.

V usage is TRBV6-5 and J usage is TRBJ2-5, with a weak D call TRBD1 (5 bases). The CDR3 sequence is 14 residues long. Germline V lookup: CDR1 MNHEY, CDR2 SVGAGI. V dropped 0 bases and J dropped 5 bases, with 10 bases sitting between them. CDR3 sequence reads: CASSYSPRQETQYF. CDR3 DNA: TGTGCCAGCAGTTACTCGCCTAGACAGGAGACCCAGTACTTC.

This clonotype was found a few times. The chain links TRBV12-3 or TRBV12-4 to TRBJ2-7; weak D call: TRBD2 (5 bases). The CDR3 consists of 14 residues. Trimming removed 8 bases at V and 0 bases at J, with 14 bases between. The chain's CDR3 is CASSLTMSSYEQYF. CDR3 sequence (DNA): TGTGCCAGCTCCTTGACTATGAGCTCCTACGAGCAGTACTTC.

The J gene is TRBJ2-5, the V gene TRBV13, with 11 bases fitting TRBD2. The CDR3 is 16 residues long. V shed 2 bases, J shed 5 bases, and the junction held 7 bases outside the gene matches. Germline CDR1 and CDR2: PRHDT and FYEKMQ (reference sequence). CDR3 in DNA: TGTGCCAGCAGCTTACGTTTAGCGGGAGGGGGGGAGACCCAGTACTTC. Translation: CASSLRLAGGGETQYF.

V is TRBV28 and J is TRBJ2-7; 12 nucleotides match TRBD2. V lost 5 bases to trimming and J lost 5 bases; unmatched junction nucleotides: 13. Per germline, CDR1 MDHEN and CDR2 SYDVKM. The CDR3 is 17 residues long. The CDR3 DNA sequence: TGTGCCAGCAGTCCTACTAGCGGGAGGTTGGTTGGGCACGAGCAGTACTTC. The encoded protein is CASSPTSGRLVGHEQYF.

V usage is TRBV7-2 and J usage is TRBJ2-7; 12 nucleotides agree with TRBD2. Trimming cost V 6 bases and J 6 bases; bases outside gene matches: 6. This CDR3 region has 14 residues. Germline CDR1 reads SGHTA; CDR2 reads FQGNSA. The DNA for the CDR3 is TGTGCCAGCAGATCTAGCGGGGGGGCCCCCGAGCAGTACTTC. This gives the protein CASRSSGGAPEQYF.

This clonotype was found a few times. This chain uses TRBV29-1 with TRBJ2-1; perhaps TRBD2 as D (6 bases). The germline gives CDR1 SQVTM, CDR2 ANQGSEA. Trimming stripped 8 bases from V and 3 bases from J, with 8 bases between. This CDR3 spans 11 amino acids. The CDR3 nucleotides read TGCAGCATGGACTACTACAATGAGCAGTTCTTC. Translated: CSMDYYNEQFF.

This clonotype was counted a few times. This chain connects TRBV29-1 to TRBJ1-1; the D is unclear. Germline CDR1 reads SQVTM; CDR2 reads ANQGSEA. The CDR3 totals 13 residues. V was cut by 1 base and J by 1 base, with 7 bases left in between. CDR3 loop: CSVEAYSNTEAFF. For the CDR3, the DNA is TGCAGCGTTGAAGCCTACTCGAACACTGAAGCTTTCTTT.

This sequence joins TRBV10-3 and TRBJ2-5; D gene ambiguous. This CDR3 spans 14 amino acids. Trimming took 2 bases from V and 2 from J, leaving 9 bases between them. Germline V gives CDR1 ENHRY, CDR2 SYGVKD. The DNA for the CDR3 is TGTGCCATCAGTGAGACCTATCTACAAGAGACCCAGTACTTC. Protein product: CAISETYLQETQYF.

In this sample, this clonotype turned up a few times. This chain uses TRBV27 with TRBJ2-3; D unresolved. CDR1 MNHEY and CDR2 SMNVEV come from the germline V gene (reference sequence). The ends were cut back, 5 bases at V and 2 bases at J, with 11 bases in the middle. This CDR3 comprises 14 residues. The CDR3 bases are TGTGCCAGCAGTCCCGTCCCACTCACAGATACGCAGTATTTT. This sequence encodes CASSPVPLTDTQYF.

The chain employs TRBV4-3 and TRBJ2-7; 10 bases match TRBD2. The CDR3 has 17 residues. Germline V lookup: CDR1 LGHNA, CDR2 YSLEER. V lost 0 bases to trimming and J lost 3 bases; unmatched junction nucleotides: 8. The CDR3 nucleotides read TGCGCCAGCAGCCAAGATCCGATAGCGGGGGGTCACTACGAGCAGTACTTC. It specifies CASSQDPIAGGHYEQYF.

The chain has TRBV4-2 and TRBJ2-4; no clear D. In germline, CDR1 is LGHNA, CDR2 YNFKEQ. Trimming cost V 0 bases and J 1 base, with 7 bases left between them. CDR3 size: 15 residues. The CDR3 DNA follows: TGTGCCAGCAGCCAAGATGTGTGGGCCAAAAACATTCAGTACTTC. This sequence encodes CASSQDVWAKNIQYF.

This clonotype has a count of ten or more. The J gene is TRBJ2-5, the V gene TRBV5-8, with 11 bases fitting TRBD1. Unmatched junction bases numbered 0, after V lost 5 bases and J lost 0 bases. This CDR3 spans 14 amino acids. Germline CDR1 SGHTS, CDR2 YDEGEE. The CDR3 region has the DNA TGTGCCAGCAGGGACAGGGGGCACCAAGAGACCCAGTACTTC. It codes for CASRDRGHQETQYF.

This clonotype came up many times. The gene calls are TRBV12-3 or TRBV12-4 and TRBJ2-7; D unresolved. The CDR3 length is 11 residues. V was pared by 6 bases and J by 4 bases, with 7 bases between. The CDR3 nucleotides read TGTGCCAGCAGCGTTTGGTACGAGCAGTACTTC. It encodes CASSVWYEQYF.

The V gene is TRBV11-2, the J gene TRBJ2-2, with D possibly being TRBD1 (6 bases). CDR1 and CDR2 from the germline V gene are SGHAT and FQNNGV. The CDR3 extends over 16 amino acids. The V end lost 1 base, the J end lost 1 base, and 10 bases lay between the germline ends. CDR3 region: CASSLGQGMNTGELFF. The CDR3 nucleotides are TGTGCCAGCAGCTTAGGCCAGGGGATGAACACCGGGGAGCTGTTTTTT.

This clonotype was counted between two and nine times. This chain joins TRBV11-1 and TRBJ2-7, with 7 positions matching TRBD2. J was trimmed by 7 bases and V by 3 bases; bases with no gene match: 9. The CDR3 contains 14 residues. In germline, CDR1 is SGHAT, CDR2 FQDESV (reference sequence). In DNA form, the CDR3 reads TGTGCCAGCAGCTTTGGGGCTAGCGGCACTGAGCAGTACTTC. This encodes CASSFGASGTEQYF. Together with reference TRBV11-1 and TRBJ2-7, the CDR3 gives the full variable domain: EAEVAQSPRYKITEKSQAVAFWCDPISGHATLYWYRQILGQGPELLVQFQDESVVDDSQLPKDRFSAERLKGVDSTLKIQPAELGDSAMYLCASSFGASGTEQYFGPGTRLTVT.

V gene TRBV6-4 combines with J gene TRBJ2-5, with 8 bases aligning to TRBD1. The germline V gene encodes CDR1 MRHNA and CDR2 SNTAGT. Trimming cost V 0 bases and J 4 bases; bases outside gene matches: 10. The CDR3 sequence is 17 residues long. The CDR3 region has the DNA TGTGCCAGCAGTGACTCGCCCTACAGGGGGGTCCGAGAGACCCAGTACTTC. It yields the protein CASSDSPYRGVRETQYF.

This clonotype was recorded at least ten times. The chain couples TRBV5-6 to TRBJ2-2; 8 positions match TRBD2. The CDR3 is 17 residues long. The V and J ends lost 4 bases and 6 bases, in that order; junction bases with no gene match: 14. Germline V gives CDR1 SGHDT, CDR2 YYEEEE. This CDR3 is CASSTPPGLVSPGELFF. The CDR3 region has the DNA TGTGCCAGCAGCACCCCTCCGGGACTAGTTTCACCCGGGGAGCTGTTTTTT. Filled out from reference TRBV5-6 and TRBJ2-2, the complete variable domain reads DAGVTQSPTHLIKTRGQQVTLRCSPKSGHDTVSWYQQALGQGPQFIFQYYEEEERQRGNFPDRFSGHQFPNYSSELNVNALLLGDSALYLCASSTPPGLVSPGELFFGEGSRLTVL.

This clonotype was recorded many times. This chain joins TRBV27 and TRBJ1-4; D is uncertain. The germline CDR1 and CDR2 sequences are MNHEY and SMNVEV (reference sequence). Trimming stripped 0 bases from V and 8 bases from J, with 13 bases between. This CDR3 comprises 15 residues. CDR3 sequence: CASSLSAGFGEKLFF. The CDR3 nucleotides are TGTGCCAGCAGTTTATCCGCGGGGTTTGGCGAAAAACTGTTTTTT.

A few counts support this clonotype. This chain connects TRBV28 to TRBJ2-7, with 7 bases identical to TRBD2. Germline lookup yields CDR1 MDHEN and CDR2 SYDVKM. This CDR3 is built from 12 residues. With 6 bases clipped from V and 4 bases from J, the junction kept 3 bases outside the gene matches. The CDR3 nucleotides are TGTGCCAGCAGACTCGGGGGGTACGAGCAGTACTTC. Protein sequence: CASRLGGYEQYF.

This chain connects TRBV29-1 to TRBJ2-6, with no clear D. The CDR3 runs to 15 residues. Deletions cut 4 bases from V and 0 bases from J, with 10 bases between. The V gene's germline CDR1 is SQVTM and CDR2 ANQGSEA. CDR3: CSVVAASSGANVLTF. The CDR3 nucleotides are TGCAGCGTTGTGGCTGCGTCCTCTGGGGCCAACGTCCTGACTTTC. The full variable domain, in which reference TRBV29-1 and TRBJ2-6 provide the parts outside the CDR3, is SAVISQKPSRDICQRGTSLTIQCQVDSQVTMMFWYRQQPGQSLTLIATANQGSEATYESGFVIDKFPISRPNLTFSTLTVSNMSPEDSSIYLCSVVAASSGANVLTFGAGSRLTVL.

This rearrangement joins TRBV20-1 to TRBJ2-5, with a possible D match to TRBD2 (5 bases). Germline V lookup: CDR1 DFQATT, CDR2 SNEGSKA (reference sequence). V lost 0 bases, J lost 5 bases, and 16 bases lay in between. The CDR3 contains 15 residues. Here the CDR3 reads CSARDLRAPGETQYF. CDR3 DNA: TGCAGTGCTAGAGATCTACGGGCACCGGGGGAGACCCAGTACTTC.

The rearrangement links TRBV20-1 to TRBJ2-1; possible D gene TRBD1, 8 bases. CDR1 is DFQATT, CDR2 SNEGSKA, per germline (reference sequence). The CDR3 is made up of 13 amino acids. Trimming left V 8 bases short and J 5 bases short, with 16 bases between. In nucleotides, the CDR3 is TGCAGTCCAGGGGGCGGGAGAGACAATGAGCAGTTCTTC. Protein product: CSPGGGRDNEQFF.

The rearrangement uses TRBV6-1 and TRBJ1-5, with D possibly matching TRBD1 (6 bases). This CDR3 contains 14 residues. Germline V CDR1 and CDR2: MNHNS, SASEGT. Trimming removed 2 bases from V and 6 bases from J, with 11 bases in between. CDR3 residues: CASSELQGIQPQHF. In nucleotides, the CDR3 is TGTGCCAGCAGTGAACTACAGGGAATTCAGCCCCAGCATTTT.